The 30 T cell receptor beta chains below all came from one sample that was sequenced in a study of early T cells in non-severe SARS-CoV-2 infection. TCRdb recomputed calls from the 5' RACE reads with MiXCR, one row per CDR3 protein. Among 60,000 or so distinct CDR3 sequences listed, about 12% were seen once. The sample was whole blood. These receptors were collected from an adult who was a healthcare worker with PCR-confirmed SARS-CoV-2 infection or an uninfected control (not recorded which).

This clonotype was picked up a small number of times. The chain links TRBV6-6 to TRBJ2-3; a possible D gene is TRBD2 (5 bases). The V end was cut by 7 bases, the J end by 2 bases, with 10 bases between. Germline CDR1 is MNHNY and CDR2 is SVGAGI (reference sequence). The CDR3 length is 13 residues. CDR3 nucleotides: TGTGCCAGCATAGCGCGGTCCACAGATACGCAGTATTTT. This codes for CASIARSTDTQYF.

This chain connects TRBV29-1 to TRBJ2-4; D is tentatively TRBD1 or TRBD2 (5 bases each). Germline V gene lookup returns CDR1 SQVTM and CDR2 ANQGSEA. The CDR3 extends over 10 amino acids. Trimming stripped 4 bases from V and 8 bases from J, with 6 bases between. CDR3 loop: CSVVGDIQYF. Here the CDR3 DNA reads TGCAGCGTTGTGGGGGACATTCAGTACTTC.

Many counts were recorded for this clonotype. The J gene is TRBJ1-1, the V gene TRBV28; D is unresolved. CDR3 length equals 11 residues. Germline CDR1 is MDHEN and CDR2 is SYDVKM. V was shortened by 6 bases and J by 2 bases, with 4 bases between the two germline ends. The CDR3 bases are TGTGCCAGCAGACTCAACACTGAAGCTTTCTTT. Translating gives CASRLNTEAFF.

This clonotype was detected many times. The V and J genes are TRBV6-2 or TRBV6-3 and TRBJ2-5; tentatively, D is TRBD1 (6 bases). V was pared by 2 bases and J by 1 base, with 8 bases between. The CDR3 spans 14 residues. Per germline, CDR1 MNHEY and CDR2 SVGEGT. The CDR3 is CASSYGGSQETQYF. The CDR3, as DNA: TGTGCCAGCAGTTACGGGGGCAGCCAAGAGACCCAGTACTTC.

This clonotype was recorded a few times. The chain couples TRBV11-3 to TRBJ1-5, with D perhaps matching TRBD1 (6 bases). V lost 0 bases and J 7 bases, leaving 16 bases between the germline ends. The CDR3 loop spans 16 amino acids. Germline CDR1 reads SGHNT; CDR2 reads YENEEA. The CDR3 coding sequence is TGTGCCAGCAGCTTAGATGTCCAGGGGAGAGGGCAGCCCCAGCATTTT. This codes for CASSLDVQGRGQPQHF.

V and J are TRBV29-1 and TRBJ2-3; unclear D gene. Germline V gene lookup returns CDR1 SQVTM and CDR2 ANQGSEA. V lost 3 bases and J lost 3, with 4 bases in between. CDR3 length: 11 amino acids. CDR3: CSVEGTDTQYF. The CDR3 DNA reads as TGCAGCGTTGAGGGGACAGATACGCAGTATTTT.

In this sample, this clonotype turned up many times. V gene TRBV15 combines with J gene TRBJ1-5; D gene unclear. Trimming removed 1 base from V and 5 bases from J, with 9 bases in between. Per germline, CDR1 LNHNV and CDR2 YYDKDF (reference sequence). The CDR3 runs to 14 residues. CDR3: CATSRAVSDQPQHF. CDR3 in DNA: TGTGCCACCAGCAGAGCGGTCTCCGATCAGCCCCAGCATTTT.

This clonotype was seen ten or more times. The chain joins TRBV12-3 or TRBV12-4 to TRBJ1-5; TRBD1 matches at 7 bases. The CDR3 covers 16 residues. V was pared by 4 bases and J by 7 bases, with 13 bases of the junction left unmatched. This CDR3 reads CASSSRDRSFLQPQHF. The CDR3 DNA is TGTGCCAGCAGTTCCCGGGACAGATCTTTCCTACAGCCCCAGCATTTT.

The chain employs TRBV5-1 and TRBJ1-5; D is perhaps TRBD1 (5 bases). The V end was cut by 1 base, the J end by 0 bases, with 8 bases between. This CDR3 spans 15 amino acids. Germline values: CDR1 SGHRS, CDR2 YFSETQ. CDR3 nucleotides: TGCGCCAGCAGCTTGACAGGAGATAGCAATCAGCCCCAGCATTTT. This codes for CASSLTGDSNQPQHF. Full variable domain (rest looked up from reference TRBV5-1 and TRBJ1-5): KAGVTQTPRYLIKTRGQQVTLSCSPISGHRSVSWYQQTPGQGLQFLFEYFSETQRNKGNFPGRFSGRQFSNSRSEMNVSTLELGDSALYLCASSLTGDSNQPQHFGDGTRLSIL.

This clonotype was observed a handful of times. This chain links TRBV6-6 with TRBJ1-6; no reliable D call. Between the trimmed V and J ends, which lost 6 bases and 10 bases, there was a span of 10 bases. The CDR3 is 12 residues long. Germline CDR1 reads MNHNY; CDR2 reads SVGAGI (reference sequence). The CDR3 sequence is CASRASESPLHF. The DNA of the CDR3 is TGTGCCAGCAGGGCCTCCGAGTCACCCCTCCACTTT.

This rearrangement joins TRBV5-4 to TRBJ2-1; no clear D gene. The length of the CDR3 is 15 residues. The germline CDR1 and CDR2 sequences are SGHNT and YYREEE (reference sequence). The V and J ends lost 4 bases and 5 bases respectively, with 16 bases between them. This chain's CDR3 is CASSEPSIFHNEQFF. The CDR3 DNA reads TGTGCCAGCAGCGAACCCTCCATTTTTCACAATGAGCAGTTCTTC.

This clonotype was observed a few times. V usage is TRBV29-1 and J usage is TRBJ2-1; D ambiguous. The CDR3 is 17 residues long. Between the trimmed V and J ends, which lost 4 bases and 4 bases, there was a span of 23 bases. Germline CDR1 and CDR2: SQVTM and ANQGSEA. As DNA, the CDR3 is TGCAGCGTTGGTTGGCACCAGACTCCGAACCCTTACAATGAGCAGTTCTTC. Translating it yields CSVGWHQTPNPYNEQFF.

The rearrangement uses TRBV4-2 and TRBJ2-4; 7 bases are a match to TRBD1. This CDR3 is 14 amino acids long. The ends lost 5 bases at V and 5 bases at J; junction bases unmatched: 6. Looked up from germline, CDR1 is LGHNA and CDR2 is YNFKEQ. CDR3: CASSETGNQNIQYF. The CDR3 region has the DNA TGTGCCAGCAGCGAGACAGGGAACCAAAACATTCAGTACTTC.

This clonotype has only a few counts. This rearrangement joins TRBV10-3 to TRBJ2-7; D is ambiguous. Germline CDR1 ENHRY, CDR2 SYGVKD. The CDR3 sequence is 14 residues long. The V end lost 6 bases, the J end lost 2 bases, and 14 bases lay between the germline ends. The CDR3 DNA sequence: TGTGCCATCAGGGGCTTCCAACGGGCCTACGAGCAGTACTTC. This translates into CAIRGFQRAYEQYF.

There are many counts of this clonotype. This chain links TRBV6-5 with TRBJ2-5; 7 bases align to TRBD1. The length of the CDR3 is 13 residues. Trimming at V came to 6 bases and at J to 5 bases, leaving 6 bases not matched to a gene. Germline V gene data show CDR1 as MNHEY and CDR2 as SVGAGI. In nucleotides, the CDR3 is TGTGCCAGCAGCATGACAGGGATGGAGACCCAGTACTTC. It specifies CASSMTGMETQYF.

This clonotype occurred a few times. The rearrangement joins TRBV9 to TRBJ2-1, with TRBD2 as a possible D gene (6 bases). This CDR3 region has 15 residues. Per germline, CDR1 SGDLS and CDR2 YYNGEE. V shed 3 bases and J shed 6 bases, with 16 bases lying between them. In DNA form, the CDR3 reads TGTGCCAGCAGCGCGACTAGGCGGTCGGTCAATGAGCAGTTCTTC. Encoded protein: CASSATRRSVNEQFF.

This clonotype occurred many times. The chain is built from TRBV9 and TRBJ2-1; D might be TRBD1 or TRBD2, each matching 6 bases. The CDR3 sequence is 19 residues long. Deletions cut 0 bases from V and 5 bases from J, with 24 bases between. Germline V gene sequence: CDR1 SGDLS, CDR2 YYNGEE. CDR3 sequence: CASSVGKPYLLRGDNEQFF. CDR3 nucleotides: TGTGCCAGCAGCGTAGGTAAGCCGTATCTTTTGAGGGGGGACAATGAGCAGTTCTTC. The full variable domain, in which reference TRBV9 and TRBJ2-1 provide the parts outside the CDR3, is DSGVTQTPKHLITATGQRVTLRCSPRSGDLSVYWYQQSLDQGLQFLIQYYNGEERAKGNILERFSAQQFPDLHSELNLSSLELGDSALYFCASSVGKPYLLRGDNEQFFGPGTRLTVL.

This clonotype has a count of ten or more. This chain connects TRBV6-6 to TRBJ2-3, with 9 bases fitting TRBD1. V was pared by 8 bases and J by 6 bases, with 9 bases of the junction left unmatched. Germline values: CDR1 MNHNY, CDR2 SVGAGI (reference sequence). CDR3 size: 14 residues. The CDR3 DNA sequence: TGTGCCAGCCGAGGACAGGGGATGGTCGATACGCAGTATTTT. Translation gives CASRGQGMVDTQYF.

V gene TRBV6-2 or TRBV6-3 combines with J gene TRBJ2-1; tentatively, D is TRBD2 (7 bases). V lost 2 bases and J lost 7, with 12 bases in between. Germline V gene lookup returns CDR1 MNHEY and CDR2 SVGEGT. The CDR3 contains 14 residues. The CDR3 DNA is TGTGCCAGCAGTTACGGGGGGGCCGGGAATGAGCAGTTCTTC. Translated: CASSYGGAGNEQFF.

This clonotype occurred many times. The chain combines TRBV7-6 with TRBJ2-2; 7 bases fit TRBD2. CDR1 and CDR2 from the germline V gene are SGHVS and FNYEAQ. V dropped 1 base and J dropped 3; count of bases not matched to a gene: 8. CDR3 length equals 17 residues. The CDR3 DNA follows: TGTGCCAGCAGCTTAGTTCCTAGCGGAGGGGACACCGGGGAGCTGTTTTTT. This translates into CASSLVPSGGDTGELFF.

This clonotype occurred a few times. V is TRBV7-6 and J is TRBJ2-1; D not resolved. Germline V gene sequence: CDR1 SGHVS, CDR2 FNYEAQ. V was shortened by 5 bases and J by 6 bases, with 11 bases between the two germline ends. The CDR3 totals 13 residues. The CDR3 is CASSPPPGNEQFF. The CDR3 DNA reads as TGTGCCAGCAGCCCCCCTCCGGGCAATGAGCAGTTCTTC. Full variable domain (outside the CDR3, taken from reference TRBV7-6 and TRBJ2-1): GAGVSQSPRYKVTKRGQDVALRCDPISGHVSLYWYRQALGQGPEFLTYFNYEAQQDKSGLPNDRFSAERPEGSISTLTIQRTEQRDSAMYRCASSPPPGNEQFFGPGTRLTVL.

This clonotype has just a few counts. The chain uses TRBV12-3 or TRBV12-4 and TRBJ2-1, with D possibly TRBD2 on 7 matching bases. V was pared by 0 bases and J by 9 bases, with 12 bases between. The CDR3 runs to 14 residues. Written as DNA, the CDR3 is TGTGCCAGCAGTTTAGCGGGGGGGCTAGGTGAGCAGTTCTTC. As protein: CASSLAGGLGEQFF.

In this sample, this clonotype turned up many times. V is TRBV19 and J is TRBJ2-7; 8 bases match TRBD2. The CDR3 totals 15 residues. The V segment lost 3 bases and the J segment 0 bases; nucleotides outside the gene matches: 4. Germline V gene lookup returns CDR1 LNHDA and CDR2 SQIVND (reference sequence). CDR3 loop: CASSMILAGSYEQYF. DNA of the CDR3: TGTGCCAGTAGTATGATTCTAGCGGGCTCCTACGAGCAGTACTTC.

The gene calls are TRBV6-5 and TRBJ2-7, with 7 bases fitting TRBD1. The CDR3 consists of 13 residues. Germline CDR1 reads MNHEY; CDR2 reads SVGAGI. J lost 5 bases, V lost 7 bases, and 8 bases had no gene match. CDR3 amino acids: CASTGTVSNEQYF. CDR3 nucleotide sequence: TGTGCCAGCACCGGGACAGTATCCAACGAGCAGTACTTC.

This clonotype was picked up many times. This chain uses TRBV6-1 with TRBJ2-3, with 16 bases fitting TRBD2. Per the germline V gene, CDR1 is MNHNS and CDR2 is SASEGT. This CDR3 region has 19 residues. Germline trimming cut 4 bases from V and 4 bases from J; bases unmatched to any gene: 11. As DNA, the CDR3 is TGTGCCAGCAGTGGGACGACCGGGACTAGCGGGAGGGTCGCAGATACGCAGTATTTT. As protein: CASSGTTGTSGRVADTQYF.

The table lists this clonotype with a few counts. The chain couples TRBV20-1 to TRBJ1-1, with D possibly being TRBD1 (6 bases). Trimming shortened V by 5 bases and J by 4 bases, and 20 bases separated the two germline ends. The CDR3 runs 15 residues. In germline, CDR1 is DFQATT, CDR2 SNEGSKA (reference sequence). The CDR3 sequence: CSAPAEGGSATEAFF. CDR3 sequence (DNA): TGCAGTGCTCCGGCCGAGGGGGGATCGGCCACTGAAGCTTTCTTT.

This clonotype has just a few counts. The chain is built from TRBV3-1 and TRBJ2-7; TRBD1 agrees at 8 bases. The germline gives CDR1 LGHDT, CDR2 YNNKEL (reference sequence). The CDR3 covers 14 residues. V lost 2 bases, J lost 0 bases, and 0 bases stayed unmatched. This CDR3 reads CASSQQGASYEQYF. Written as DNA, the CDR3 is TGTGCCAGCAGCCAACAGGGGGCCTCCTACGAGCAGTACTTC.

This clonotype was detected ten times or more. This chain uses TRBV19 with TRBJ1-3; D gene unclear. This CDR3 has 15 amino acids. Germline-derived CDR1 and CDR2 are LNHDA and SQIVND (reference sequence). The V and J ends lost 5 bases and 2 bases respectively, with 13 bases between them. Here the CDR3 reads CASSPTFAPGNTIYF. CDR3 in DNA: TGTGCCAGTAGTCCGACGTTCGCCCCTGGAAACACCATATATTTT.

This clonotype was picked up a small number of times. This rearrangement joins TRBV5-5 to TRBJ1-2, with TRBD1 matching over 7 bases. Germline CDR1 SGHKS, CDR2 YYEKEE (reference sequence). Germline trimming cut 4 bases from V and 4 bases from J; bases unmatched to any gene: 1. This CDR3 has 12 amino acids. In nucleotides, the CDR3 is TGTGCCAGCAGCCGGGACAGCTATGGCTACACCTTC. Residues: CASSRDSYGYTF.

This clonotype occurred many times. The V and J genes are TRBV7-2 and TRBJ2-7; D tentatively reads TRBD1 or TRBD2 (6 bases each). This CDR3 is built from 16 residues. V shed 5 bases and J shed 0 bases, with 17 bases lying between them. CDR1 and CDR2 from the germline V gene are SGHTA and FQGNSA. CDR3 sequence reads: CASSIVGGRFSYEQYF. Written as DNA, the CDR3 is TGTGCCAGCAGCATAGTAGGGGGGAGGTTCTCCTACGAGCAGTACTTC.